One sample yielded the 23 T cell receptor beta chains listed below, sequenced in a study of cytomegalovirus exposure and HLA in healthy donors. It was with 60 Vbeta and 13 Jbeta primers that the PCR ran. Sequencing used immunoSEQ multiplex PCR; TCRdb keeps in-frame clones, though not all of them. The table shows roughly 150,000 clones, with roughly 77% occurring only once. The sample consisted of PBMCs. These receptors all come from a woman in her late teens or twenties in good health and CMV-seronegative.

This chain links TRBV5-8 with TRBJ2-5; D is ambiguous. From germline, CDR1 is SGHTS and CDR2 YDEGEE. Between the trimmed V and J ends, which lost 6 bases and 5 bases, there was a span of 17 bases. The CDR3 spans 14 residues. The CDR3 DNA reads as TGTGCCAGCACCTTCGATAGTACCTACGAGACCCAGTACTTC. It translates to CASTFDSTYETQYF.

CDR3 bases: TGCACCAGCAGCCCACGGACTAGGCTAACCAAAAACATTCAGTACTTC. Residues: CTSSPRTRLTKNIQYF. The chain couples TRBV1 to TRBJ2-4; the tabulated D call, TRBD2, remains unverified against the DNA. TRBV1 is noted as a pseudogene. The CDR3 covers 16 residues.

This CDR3 is CASSLQGAFTEAFF. As DNA, the CDR3 is TGTGCCAGCAGCTTACAGGGGGCTTTCACTGAAGCTTTCTTT. V and J are TRBV5-6 and TRBJ1-1; TRBD1 aligns across 9 bases. V lost 2 bases and J lost 4; bases outside the gene matches: 3. The CDR3 totals 14 residues. Germline CDR1 reads SGHDT; CDR2 reads YYEEEE.

The V and J genes are TRBV15 and TRBJ1-1, with D unresolved. Germline lookup yields CDR1 LNHNV and CDR2 YYDKDF (reference sequence). The CDR3 has 14 amino acids. Trimming cost V 5 bases and J 1 base, with 11 bases left between them. The CDR3 reads CATSWRRANTEAFF. The CDR3 DNA reads as TGTGCCACCAGCTGGCGGCGGGCGAACACTGAAGCTTTCTTT.

DNA for the CDR3: TGTGCCAGCAGTTTTATACCGGGGAGACTAGCGGGACGGGAGACCCAGTACTTC. Translation: CASSFIPGRLAGRETQYF. The chain carries TRBV28 and TRBJ2-5; the match to TRBD2 covers 11 bases. The trim removed 3 bases at V and 5 bases at J, leaving 14 bases unmatched. This CDR3 has 18 residues. Germline V gene data show CDR1 as MDHEN and CDR2 as SYDVKM.

The V gene is TRBV18, the J gene TRBJ2-4, with 7 bases that match TRBD2. Per germline, CDR1 KGHSH and CDR2 LQKENI. Trimming cost V 5 bases and J 3 bases; bases outside gene matches: 10. CDR3 size: 16 residues. The CDR3 region has the DNA TGTGCCAGCTCAAATAGTCCGGGAGGAGGCAAAAACATTCAGTACTTC. This translates into CASSNSPGGGKNIQYF.

The rearrangement links TRBV19 to TRBJ1-2; D remains unclear. Germline V gene data show CDR1 as LNHDA and CDR2 as SQIVND (reference sequence). Trimming stripped 5 bases from V and 4 bases from J, with 11 bases between. The CDR3 length is 13 residues. CDR3 region: CASSPTVSYGYTF. The CDR3 region has the DNA TGTGCCAGTAGTCCTACAGTATCCTATGGCTACACCTTC.

Comment on this clone: A read error may produce the germline difference seen at one junction end. The V gene is TRBV7-9, the J gene TRBJ2-5, with 8 bases matching TRBD1. Per germline, CDR1 SEHNR and CDR2 FQNEAQ (reference sequence). This CDR3 contains 15 residues. The CDR3 nucleotides are TGTTCCAGCAGCTTAGTCGCAGGGGGCCTACAGACCCAGTACTTC. The encoded protein is CSSSLVAGGLQTQYF.

The chain couples TRBV4-2 to TRBJ2-1; no clear D. The germline CDR1 and CDR2 sequences are LGHNA and YNFKEQ. The CDR3 totals 13 residues. V lost 5 bases to trimming and J lost 7 bases, with 12 bases between them. The CDR3 here is CASSETRTNEQFF. CDR3 DNA: TGTGCCAGCAGCGAGACACGTACGAATGAGCAGTTCTTC.

This clone was seen a few times. This rearrangement joins TRBV18 to TRBJ1-1; the match to TRBD1 covers 7 bases. V was clipped by 4 bases and J by 1 base; unmatched bases: 3. The CDR3 is 14 residues long. The germline gives CDR1 KGHSH, CDR2 LQKENI. The CDR3 spells CASSQGQANTEAFF. The DNA for the CDR3 is TGTGCCAGCTCACAAGGACAGGCGAACACTGAAGCTTTCTTT.

This chain uses TRBV7-3 with TRBJ1-6, with D perhaps TRBD1 (5 bases). Trimming left V 0 bases short and J 0 bases short, with 12 bases between. CDR1 and CDR2 from the germline V gene are SGHTA and FQGTGA. The CDR3 is 18 residues long. The CDR3 here is CASSLTAGGSSYNSPLHF. The DNA for the CDR3 is TGTGCCAGCAGCTTAACCGCGGGGGGTAGCTCCTATAATTCACCCCTCCACTTT. Together with reference TRBV7-3 and TRBJ1-6, the CDR3 gives the full variable domain: GAGVSQTPSNKVTEKGKYVELRCDPISGHTALYWYRQSLGQGPEFLIYFQGTGAADDSGLPNDRFFAVRPEGSVSTLKIQRTERGDSAVYLCASSLTAGGSSYNSPLHFGNGTRLTVT.

V usage is TRBV5-4 and J usage is TRBJ2-7; TRBD2 aligns across 9 bases. Germline V gives CDR1 SGHNT, CDR2 YYREEE (reference sequence). There are 15 residues in the CDR3. Trimming removed 2 bases from V and 4 bases from J; junction bases left unmatched: 7. CDR3 sequence reads: CASSFGGGGGYEQYF. The CDR3 nucleotides read TGTGCCAGCAGCTTCGGCGGGGGGGGAGGTTACGAGCAGTACTTC. Full variable domain (rest looked up from reference TRBV5-4 and TRBJ2-7): ETGVTQSPTHLIKTRGQQVTLRCSSQSGHNTVSWYQQALGQGPQFIFQYYREEENGRGNFPPRFSGLQFPNYSSELNVNALELDDSALYLCASSFGGGGGYEQYFGPGTRLTVT.

The sample holds one count of this clone. The rearrangement uses TRBV4-1 and TRBJ2-7; perhaps TRBD1 as D (6 bases). Germline V gene data show CDR1 as MGHRA and CDR2 as YSYEKL. The CDR3 contains 15 residues. The V end was cut by 4 bases, the J end by 4 bases, with 17 bases between. The CDR3 DNA follows: TGCGCCAGCAGCCCGATTACCGGGACACTTTACGAGCAGTACTTC. It translates to CASSPITGTLYEQYF.

The table lists this clone with a few counts. The rearrangement links TRBV9 to TRBJ2-5, with 9 bases identical to TRBD1. The V gene end was trimmed by 3 bases and the J gene end by 5 bases; junction bases not matched to a gene: 8. Germline V CDR1 and CDR2: SGDLS, YYNGEE. The CDR3 runs to 15 residues. The CDR3 sequence is CASSAGQGAYETQYF. CDR3 DNA sequence: TGTGCCAGCAGCGCGGGACAGGGCGCGTATGAGACCCAGTACTTC.

The rearrangement links TRBV5-1 to TRBJ2-5, with a weak D call TRBD2 (5 bases). This CDR3 region has 13 residues. V lost 2 bases and J 5 bases, leaving 10 bases between the germline ends. Germline V gene data show CDR1 as SGHRS and CDR2 as YFSETQ. CDR3 amino acids: CASSFGLAETQYF. CDR3 nucleotides: TGCGCCAGCAGCTTTGGGCTAGCTGAGACCCAGTACTTC.

The chain uses TRBV9 and TRBJ2-1; 12 bases line up with TRBD2. The ends lost 3 bases at V and 5 bases at J; junction bases unmatched: 6. Germline V gene data show CDR1 as SGDLS and CDR2 as YYNGEE. The CDR3 has 16 amino acids. This CDR3 is CASSARLAGANNEQFF. CDR3 coding DNA: TGTGCCAGCAGCGCCCGACTAGCGGGAGCGAACAATGAGCAGTTCTTC.

This chain links TRBV4-1 with TRBJ2-5; D not certain. The CDR3 is 15 amino acids. Germline CDR1 is MGHRA and CDR2 is YSYEKL. The V end lost 2 bases, the J end lost 2 bases, and 12 bases lay between the germline ends. CDR3 sequence reads: CASSQKWANQETQYF. The CDR3 DNA sequence: TGCGCCAGCAGCCAAAAATGGGCCAATCAAGAGACCCAGTACTTC.

A single count supports this clone. The V and J genes are TRBV6-1 and TRBJ1-5; D remains ambiguous. This CDR3 is 14 amino acids long. CDR1 MNHNS and CDR2 SASEGT come from the germline V gene. The V end was cut by 7 bases, the J end by 0 bases, with 10 bases between. CDR3 loop: CASNRQDSNQPQHF. DNA of the CDR3: TGTGCCAGCAATCGGCAGGATAGCAATCAGCCCCAGCATTTT.

In this sample, this clone turned up a few times. The chain couples TRBV28 to TRBJ1-5; perhaps TRBD1 as D (6 bases). The CDR3 has 15 residues. Germline loops: CDR1 MDHEN, CDR2 SYDVKM. Trimming cost V 8 bases and J 3 bases, with 17 bases left between them. DNA for the CDR3: TGTGCCAGCTCCTCGGACAGCCTCACCAATCAGCCCCAGCATTTT. Translation gives CASSSDSLTNQPQHF.

This clone came up once. The V gene is TRBV12-2, the J gene TRBJ2-1; the table's D call, TRBD2, was not checked against the DNA. TRBV12-2 is annotated as a pseudogene. This CDR3 has 15 residues. The CDR3 bases are TGTGCAAGTCGCTTTGTGCAGCCACGGGGGAATGAGCAGTTCTTC. Its translation is CASRFVQPRGNEQFF.

The rearrangement uses TRBV15 and TRBJ2-7, with 8 bases matching TRBD1. The germline gives CDR1 LNHNV, CDR2 YYDKDF (reference sequence). J gave up 0 bases and V 3 bases, and 4 bases lay outside the gene matches. The CDR3 is 15 residues long. In DNA, the CDR3 is TGTGCCACCAGCAGGGAAACAGGGGGCTCCTACGAGCAGTACTTC. Residues: CATSRETGGSYEQYF.

This clone has just a few counts. The chain joins TRBV7-3 to TRBJ2-3; possible D gene TRBD2, 6 bases. This CDR3 has 16 amino acids. Germline V lookup: CDR1 SGHTA, CDR2 FQGTGA. Trimming took off 0 bases at V and 5 bases at J, with 15 bases between the two ends. The CDR3 nucleotides are TGTGCCAGCAGCTTAACGGGTCTAGCGCGGCGAGATACGCAGTATTTT. Amino acids: CASSLTGLARRDTQYF.

This clone was picked up a small number of times. This chain links TRBV4-1 with TRBJ1-1; TRBD1 matches at 9 bases. Germline CDR1 and CDR2: MGHRA and YSYEKL. Losses at the gene ends were 6 bases for V and 2 bases for J; bases not matched to a gene: 4. The CDR3 runs to 14 residues. The CDR3 coding sequence is TGCGCCAGCAGGAAACAGGGGGCTAACACTGAAGCTTTCTTT. It yields the protein CASRKQGANTEAFF.